The next 20 T cell receptor beta chains were all read from a single sample in a study of OX40 agonist ivuxolimab in advanced cancers. Repertoires were generated with immunoSEQ multiplex PCR, while TCRdb's copy carries only in-frame clones and drops some. Among 76,000 or so clones, approximately 85% were seen once, and the ten largest hold roughly 5.5%. The specimen was CD4+ or CD8+ T cells sorted from blood, collected in a trial of the OX40 agonist ivuxolimab. The receptors come from an adult with an advanced solid tumor such as melanoma, head and neck, liver or kidney cancer.

This chain joins TRBV7-9 and TRBJ2-1; D perhaps matches TRBD1 (5 bases). The CDR3 totals 16 residues. Germline assignment: CDR1 SEHNR and CDR2 FQNEAQ (reference sequence). The V end lost 3 bases, the J end lost 2 bases, and 14 bases lay between the germline ends. The CDR3 DNA reads TGTGCCAGCAGCTTTGAAGGGGTTCTCCCCTACAATGAGCAGTTCTTC. It specifies CASSFEGVLPYNEQFF.

This clone was found once. The chain employs TRBV23-1 and TRBJ2-7; D is possibly TRBD2 (5 bases). TRBV23-1 is an ORF, and what it does is uncertain. The CDR3 extends over 13 amino acids. The V and J ends lost 4 bases and 2 bases respectively, with 9 bases between them. Written as DNA, the CDR3 is TGCGCCAGCAGTCTCGGGGAACCCTACGAGCAGTACTTC. Translated, it gives CASSLGEPYEQYF.

This chain uses TRBV7-8 with TRBJ1-1, with unresolved D. The CDR3 loop spans 16 amino acids. Trimming removed 0 bases from V and 1 base from J, with 12 bases in between. Per the germline V gene, CDR1 is SGHVS and CDR2 is FQNEAQ. Here the CDR3 reads CASSLAPWTANTEAFF. CDR3 coding DNA: TGTGCCAGCAGCTTAGCGCCCTGGACGGCGAACACTGAAGCTTTCTTT.

The V gene is TRBV29-1, the J gene TRBJ1-1, with D hard to call. Germline V gives CDR1 SQVTM, CDR2 ANQGSEA. V dropped 4 bases and J dropped 1 base, with 1 base sitting between them. The CDR3 contains 10 residues. In nucleotides, the CDR3 is TGCAGCGTTGGGAACACTGAAGCTTTCTTT. The encoded protein is CSVGNTEAFF.

The V gene is TRBV9, the J gene TRBJ1-4; D may be TRBD1 (6 bases). CDR1 is SGDLS, CDR2 YYNGEE, per germline. CDR3 length: 15 residues. V gave up 4 bases and J gave up 3 bases, with 13 bases separating them. The CDR3 loop is CASSPPDRPNEKLFF. CDR3 nucleotide sequence: TGTGCCAGCAGCCCCCCGGACAGACCTAATGAAAAACTGTTTTTT. Filled out from reference TRBV9 and TRBJ1-4, the complete variable domain reads DSGVTQTPKHLITATGQRVTLRCSPRSGDLSVYWYQQSLDQGLQFLIQYYNGEERAKGNILERFSAQQFPDLHSELNLSSLELGDSALYFCASSPPDRPNEKLFFGSGTQLSVL.

The chain uses TRBV6-1 and TRBJ1-6; the match to TRBD1 covers 8 bases. CDR1 and CDR2 (germline): MNHNS, SASEGT. The CDR3 has 14 amino acids. With V trimmed by 7 bases and J by 7 bases, 6 bases remained unmatched. CDR3 region: CASIYQGANSPLHF. The CDR3 DNA sequence: TGTGCCAGCATTTACCAGGGGGCGAATTCACCCCTCCACTTT.

V gene TRBV7-2 combines with J gene TRBJ2-5, with D possibly being TRBD1 (6 bases). This CDR3 spans 14 amino acids. CDR1 SGHTA and CDR2 FQGNSA come from the germline V gene. V shed 5 bases and J shed 1 base, with 11 bases lying between them. The CDR3 sequence: CASSPDRFQETQYF. For the CDR3, the DNA is TGTGCCAGCAGCCCCGACAGGTTCCAAGAGACCCAGTACTTC.

Note on this clone: The same CDR3 can be traced to other DNA sequences in this sample. V and J are TRBV7-9 and TRBJ1-5; no clear D. This CDR3 contains 13 residues. Germline CDR1 is SEHNR and CDR2 is FQNEAQ (reference sequence). V gave up 1 base and J gave up 7 bases, with 8 bases separating them. CDR3 DNA: TGTGCCAGCAGCTTAGAGGGAGGGCAGCCCCAGCATTTT. Protein sequence: CASSLEGGQPQHF.

This clone is a singleton in its sample. The sample contains more than one DNA sequence encoding this CDR3. The genes are TRBV5-1 and TRBJ1-4; weak D call: TRBD1 (5 bases). Germline CDR1 SGHRS, CDR2 YFSETQ. The CDR3 totals 14 residues. The germline V and J ends were trimmed by 2 bases and 7 bases, with 12 bases remaining between them. CDR3 region: CASSFDSGGEKLFF. The CDR3 DNA reads as TGCGCCAGCAGCTTCGACAGTGGGGGTGAAAAACTGTTTTTT.

This clone was seen only once. The chain combines TRBV10-2 with TRBJ2-7; 8 bases line up with TRBD2. The CDR3 is 14 amino acids. The germline V gene encodes CDR1 WSHSY and CDR2 SAAADI. J was trimmed by 2 bases and V by 4 bases; bases with no gene match: 4. The CDR3, as DNA: TGCGCCAGCAGTGCTCAAGCGGGAGCCTACGAGCAGTACTTC. Translating gives CASSAQAGAYEQYF.

The rearrangement links TRBV9 to TRBJ2-1; 8 bases match TRBD1. Germline V gene sequence: CDR1 SGDLS, CDR2 YYNGEE. CDR3 length equals 14 residues. The V gene end was trimmed by 6 bases and the J gene end by 8 bases; junction bases not matched to a gene: 10. Here the CDR3 reads CASNLQGAGDEQFF. The CDR3 coding sequence is TGTGCCAGCAACCTCCAGGGGGCTGGCGATGAGCAGTTCTTC.

This clone was counted once. This chain connects TRBV28 to TRBJ1-2, with D maybe TRBD1 (5 bases). Trimming removed 4 bases from V and 4 bases from J, with 16 bases in between. The CDR3 sequence is 15 residues long. Germline values: CDR1 MDHEN, CDR2 SYDVKM. The CDR3 DNA is TGTGCCAGCAGTTGGGACGGGAGCATCTTCTATGGCTACACCTTC. Its protein product is CASSWDGSIFYGYTF.

This chain connects TRBV7-9 to TRBJ2-1; 11 bases map to TRBD2. The CDR3 runs to 17 residues. Germline values: CDR1 SEHNR, CDR2 FQNEAQ (reference sequence). V was pared by 1 base and J by 2 bases, with 4 bases of the junction left unmatched. The CDR3 loop reads CASSLGTSGRPYNEQFF. DNA of the CDR3: TGTGCCAGCAGCTTAGGTACTAGCGGGAGACCCTACAATGAGCAGTTCTTC. The full variable domain, with the rest looked up from reference TRBV7-9 and TRBJ2-1, is DTGVSQNPRHKITKRGQNVTFRCDPISEHNRLYWYRQTLGQGPEFLTYFQNEAQLEKSRLLSDRFSAERPKGSFSTLEIQRTEQGDSAMYLCASSLGTSGRPYNEQFFGPGTRLTVL.

This rearrangement joins TRBV19 to TRBJ1-6; D gene ambiguous. The V end was cut by 2 bases, the J end by 0 bases, with 8 bases between. This CDR3 contains 16 residues. Germline V CDR1 and CDR2: LNHDA, SQIVND (reference sequence). The CDR3 DNA sequence: TGTGCCAGTAGTATAAGGACGAGCTCCTATAATTCACCCCTCCACTTT. It specifies CASSIRTSSYNSPLHF.

The chain uses TRBV7-2 and TRBJ2-7, with a possible D match to TRBD2 (6 bases). The germline V gene has CDR1 SGHTA and CDR2 FQGNSA. This CDR3 has 12 residues. V was trimmed by 2 bases and J by 5 bases, leaving 7 bases between them. In nucleotides, the CDR3 is TGTGCCAGCAGCTTAAGGGAGGACGAGCAGTACTTC. Its protein is CASSLREDEQYF.

The rearrangement joins TRBV27 to TRBJ1-1; possible D gene TRBD1, 5 bases. The V and J ends lost 3 bases and 3 bases respectively, with 11 bases between them. This CDR3 has 14 residues. Per germline, CDR1 MNHEY and CDR2 SMNVEV (reference sequence). CDR3 loop: CASSFNGRDTEAFF. The CDR3 DNA sequence: TGTGCCAGCAGTTTTAACGGCAGGGACACTGAAGCTTTCTTT.

The gene calls are TRBV19 and TRBJ2-3; D assignment may be TRBD1 or TRBD2 (5 bases each). Germline V CDR1 and CDR2: LNHDA, SQIVND (reference sequence). The CDR3 covers 13 residues. Between the trimmed V and J ends, which lost 9 bases and 3 bases, there was a span of 13 bases. CDR3 loop: CASRDLRTDTQYF. DNA of the CDR3: TGTGCCAGCCGGGACCTTAGGACAGATACGCAGTATTTT.

The chain combines TRBV5-1 with TRBJ2-7, with 10 positions matching TRBD1. Germline values: CDR1 SGHRS, CDR2 YFSETQ. This CDR3 is built from 14 residues. With 5 bases clipped from V and 5 bases from J, the junction kept 7 bases outside the gene matches. As DNA, the CDR3 is TGCGCCAGCAGGAAGACAGGGGGCTTCGACGAGCAGTACTTC. This gives the protein CASRKTGGFDEQYF.

The chain links TRBV6-5 to TRBJ2-2; D ambiguous. The CDR3 runs 13 residues. V was shortened by 0 bases and J by 7 bases, with 6 bases between the two germline ends. Germline values: CDR1 MNHEY, CDR2 SVGAGI. Here the CDR3 reads CASSYSRIGELFF. CDR3 DNA sequence: TGTGCCAGCAGTTACTCGAGAATCGGGGAGCTGTTTTTT.

This chain joins TRBV7-9 and TRBJ2-2, with a possible D match to TRBD2 (7 bases). The V end was cut by 2 bases, the J end by 2 bases, with 9 bases between. The CDR3 spans 15 residues. Germline-derived CDR1 and CDR2 are SEHNR and FQNEAQ (reference sequence). The CDR3 DNA is TGTGCCAGCAGCTTATGGGGGGGCAACACCGGGGAGCTGTTTTTT. Translation gives CASSLWGGNTGELFF.